The 15 T cell receptor beta chains below were found in one sample sequenced in a study of beta chain features in type 1 diabetes. The isolated RNA, all of it, was reverse transcribed, so expressed TCRB transcripts were what got sequenced. This table comes from immunoSEQ multiplex PCR, and its TCRdb copy is limited to in-frame clones, with some not included. Among 350,000 or so clones listed, about 18% were seen once. The sequenced sample consisted of naive CD4+ T cells from blood. These receptors came from a woman under 30 in good health.

This clone has more than one count but fewer than ten. In the same sample, other DNA sequences code for this CDR3. The V gene is TRBV29-1, the J gene TRBJ2-7, with 8 positions matching TRBD2. The CDR3 is 12 amino acids. CDR1 and CDR2 (germline): SQVTM, ANQGSEA. The ends lost 6 bases at V and 3 bases at J; junction bases unmatched: 4. The CDR3 DNA is TGCAGCGTCAGGACTAGCAGCTACGAGCAGTACTTC. Its translation: CSVRTSSYEQYF.

This clone was counted between two and nine times. The V gene is TRBV2, the J gene TRBJ1-1; D is uncertain. The V end lost 4 bases, the J end lost 0 bases, and 6 bases lay between the germline ends. Looked up from germline, CDR1 is SNHLY and CDR2 is FYNNEI. The CDR3 length is 13 residues. The CDR3 nucleotides read TGTGCCAGCAGTGTAACGGTGAACACTGAAGCTTTCTTT. It encodes CASSVTVNTEAFF.

V gene TRBV6-4 combines with J gene TRBJ2-5; the D is unclear. V dropped 10 bases and J dropped 5 bases, with 17 bases sitting between them. The CDR3 consists of 13 residues. Germline values: CDR1 MRHNA, CDR2 SNTAGT. The CDR3 bases are TGTGCCACCTCTAGAATTGTGCGGGAGACCCAGTACTTC. It translates to CATSRIVRETQYF.

This clone was seen only a few times. This sequence joins TRBV2 and TRBJ1-5; TRBD1 is a possible D gene (5 bases). The CDR3 contains 17 residues. CDR1 SNHLY and CDR2 FYNNEI come from the germline V gene. The V gene lost 5 bases and the J gene lost 6 bases, with 23 bases spanning the gap. The DNA of the CDR3 is TGTGCCAGCAGTCCCCCTTCAGGGTTCGGGTCGGGTCAGCCCCAGCATTTT. Amino acid sequence: CASSPPSGFGSGQPQHF.

This clone was found a few times. The rearrangement links TRBV20-1 to TRBJ2-7, with D uncertain. V shed 6 bases and J shed 2 bases, with 8 bases lying between them. The CDR3 is made up of 11 amino acids. Germline V CDR1 and CDR2: DFQATT, SNEGSKA (reference sequence). In DNA form, the CDR3 reads TGCAGTGCCATTGACACCTACGAGCAGTACTTC. Residues: CSAIDTYEQYF.

There are a few counts of this clone. The V gene is TRBV9, the J gene TRBJ2-7; D gene ambiguous. Germline-derived CDR1 and CDR2 are SGDLS and YYNGEE. The CDR3 covers 14 residues. V was clipped by 4 bases and J by 0 bases, with 11 bases between them. DNA of the CDR3: TGTGCCAGCAGCCCCGAGCATTCCTCCTACGAGCAGTACTTC. Translating gives CASSPEHSSYEQYF. The full variable domain, with the rest looked up from reference TRBV9 and TRBJ2-7, is DSGVTQTPKHLITATGQRVTLRCSPRSGDLSVYWYQQSLDQGLQFLIQYYNGEERAKGNILERFSAQQFPDLHSELNLSSLELGDSALYFCASSPEHSSYEQYFGPGTRLTVT.

There are a few counts of this clone. The chain combines TRBV9 with TRBJ1-6, with D perhaps matching TRBD1 (5 bases). V lost 3 bases and J lost 0, with 10 bases in between. The CDR3 is made up of 16 amino acids. Germline V lookup: CDR1 SGDLS, CDR2 YYNGEE. The CDR3 DNA reads as TGTGCCAGCAGCGCAACGGGGGGCTCCTATAATTCACCCCTCCACTTT. Amino acids: CASSATGGSYNSPLHF.

The CDR3 protein is CASSPRQILGGNEKLFF. Written as DNA, the CDR3 is TGTGCCAGCTCACCTAGACAGATCCTGGGAGGAAATGAAAAACTGTTTTTT. This chain joins TRBV18 and TRBJ1-4; weak D call: TRBD1 (5 bases). This CDR3 has 17 amino acids. The germline CDR1 and CDR2 sequences are KGHSH and LQKENI. V shed 3 bases and J shed 5 bases, with 19 bases lying between them.

V gene TRBV5-1 combines with J gene TRBJ2-5; D is undetermined. Germline V lookup: CDR1 SGHRS, CDR2 YFSETQ. The CDR3 length is 14 residues. Trimming cost V 0 bases and J 5 bases, with 11 bases left between them. CDR3 in DNA: TGCGCCAGCAGCTTGGCAACCAGTACGGAGACCCAGTACTTC. It yields the protein CASSLATSTETQYF.

The V call is TRBV6-5, the J call TRBJ2-3; no firm D call. CDR1 is MNHEY, CDR2 SVGAGI, per germline. The CDR3 runs 13 residues. The V end lost 4 bases, the J end lost 0 bases, and 5 bases lay between the germline ends. CDR3 bases: TGTGCCAGCAGTTCGAGTAGCACAGATACGCAGTATTTT. This codes for CASSSSSTDTQYF.

The chain employs TRBV5-1 and TRBJ2-1, with D perhaps TRBD2 (6 bases). This CDR3 has 15 residues. Germline values: CDR1 SGHRS, CDR2 YFSETQ. Trimming cost V 1 base and J 6 bases, with 14 bases left between them. The CDR3 loop reads CASSLQGGIVNEQFF. The DNA for the CDR3 is TGCGCCAGCAGCTTGCAGGGCGGGATAGTCAATGAGCAGTTCTTC.

The chain is built from TRBV2 and TRBJ1-6; tentative D call: TRBD1 (5 bases). V lost 6 bases and J 7 bases, leaving 13 bases between the germline ends. Germline-derived CDR1 and CDR2 are SNHLY and FYNNEI. This CDR3 contains 14 residues. CDR3 nucleotide sequence: TGTGCCAGCAGAACGGACAACGGGAATTCACCCCTCCACTTT. Protein: CASRTDNGNSPLHF.

This chain links TRBV4-1 with TRBJ2-2; 10 positions match TRBD1. The germline V gene encodes CDR1 MGHRA and CDR2 YSYEKL. The junction had 3 bases not matched to a gene; V was cut back by 2 bases and J by 3 bases. This CDR3 spans 16 amino acids. CDR3: CASSQRQGADTGELFF. DNA of the CDR3: TGCGCCAGCAGCCAAAGACAGGGGGCGGACACCGGGGAGCTGTTTTTT.

This chain connects TRBV25-1 to TRBJ1-2; no reliable D call. The CDR3 is 15 amino acids. Germline V gene sequence: CDR1 MGHDK, CDR2 SYGVNS. V gave up 4 bases and J gave up 2 bases, with 14 bases separating them. In DNA, the CDR3 is TGTGCCAGCAGTGTGTATGGTGTCGGGAACTATGGCTACACCTTC. It encodes CASSVYGVGNYGYTF.

This chain joins TRBV2 and TRBJ1-5; 12 nucleotides line up with TRBD1. V gave up 10 bases and J gave up 9 bases; unmatched junction bases: 7. In germline, CDR1 is SNHLY, CDR2 FYNNEI. CDR3 length: 13 amino acids. CDR3 protein: CATSGQGARPQHF. In nucleotides, the CDR3 is TGTGCCACCTCGGGACAGGGGGCGCGGCCCCAGCATTTT.